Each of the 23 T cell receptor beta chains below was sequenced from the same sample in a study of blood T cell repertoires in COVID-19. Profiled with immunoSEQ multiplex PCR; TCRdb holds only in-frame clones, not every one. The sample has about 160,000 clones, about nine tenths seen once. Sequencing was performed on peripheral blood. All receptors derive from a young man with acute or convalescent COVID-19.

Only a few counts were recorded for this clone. The CDR3 sequence is CASDTGSGNTIYF. The CDR3, as DNA: TGTGCCAGTGATACGGGTTCTGGAAACACCATATATTTT. The chain combines TRBV9 with TRBJ1-3; D gene unclear. This CDR3 has 13 amino acids. Between the trimmed V and J ends, which lost 8 bases and 1 base, there was a span of 10 bases. Germline V lookup: CDR1 SGDLS, CDR2 YYNGEE.

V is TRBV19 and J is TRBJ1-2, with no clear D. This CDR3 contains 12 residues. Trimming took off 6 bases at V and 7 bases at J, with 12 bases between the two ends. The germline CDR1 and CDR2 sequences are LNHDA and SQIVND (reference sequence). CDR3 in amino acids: CASSVRGGGYTF. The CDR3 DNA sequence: TGTGCCAGTAGCGTTCGGGGAGGTGGCTACACCTTC. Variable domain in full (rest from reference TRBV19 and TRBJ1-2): DGGITQSPKYLFRKEGQNVTLSCEQNLNHDAMYWYRQDPGQGLRLIYYSQIVNDFQKGDIAEGYSVSREKKESFPLTVTSAQKNPTAFYLCASSVRGGGYTFGSGTRLTVV.

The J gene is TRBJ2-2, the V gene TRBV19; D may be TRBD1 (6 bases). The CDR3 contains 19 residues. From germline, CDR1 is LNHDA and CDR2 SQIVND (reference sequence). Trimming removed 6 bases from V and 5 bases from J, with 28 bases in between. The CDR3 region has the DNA TGTGCCAGTAGGGAAACACTAACAGGGAAGGGATCGCAAACCGGGGAGCTGTTTTTT. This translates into CASRETLTGKGSQTGELFF.

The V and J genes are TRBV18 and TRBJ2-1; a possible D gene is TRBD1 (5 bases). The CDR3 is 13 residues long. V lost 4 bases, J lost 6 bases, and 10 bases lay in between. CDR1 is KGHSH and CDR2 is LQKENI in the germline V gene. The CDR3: CASSLQGRNEQFF. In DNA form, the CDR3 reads TGTGCCAGCTCACTCCAGGGTCGCAATGAGCAGTTCTTC. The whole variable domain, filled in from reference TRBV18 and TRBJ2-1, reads NAGVMQNPRHLVRRRGQEARLRCSPMKGHSHVYWYRQLPEEGLKFMVYLQKENIIDESGMPKERFSAEFPKEGPSILRIQQVVRGDSAAYFCASSLQGRNEQFFGPGTRLTVL.

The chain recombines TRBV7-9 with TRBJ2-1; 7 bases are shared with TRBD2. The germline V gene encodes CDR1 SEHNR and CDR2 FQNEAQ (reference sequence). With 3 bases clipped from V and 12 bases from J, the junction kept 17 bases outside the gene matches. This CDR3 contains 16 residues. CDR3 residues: CASSFSGTIQAWGQFF. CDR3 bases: TGTGCCAGCAGCTTTTCCGGGACTATCCAAGCGTGGGGGCAGTTCTTC.

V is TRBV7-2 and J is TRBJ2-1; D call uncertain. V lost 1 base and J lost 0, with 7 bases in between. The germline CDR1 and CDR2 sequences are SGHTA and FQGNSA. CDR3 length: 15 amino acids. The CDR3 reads CASSLDMSSYNEQFF. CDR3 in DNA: TGTGCCAGCAGCTTAGATATGAGCTCCTACAATGAGCAGTTCTTC.

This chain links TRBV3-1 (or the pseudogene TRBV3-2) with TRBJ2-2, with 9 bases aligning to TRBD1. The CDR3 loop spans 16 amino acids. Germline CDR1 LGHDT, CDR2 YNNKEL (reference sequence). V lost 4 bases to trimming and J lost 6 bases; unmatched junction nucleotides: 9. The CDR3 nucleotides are TGTGCCAGCAGCCCTCCCCGACAGGGGGGGGCCGGGGAGCTGTTTTTT. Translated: CASSPPRQGGAGELFF.

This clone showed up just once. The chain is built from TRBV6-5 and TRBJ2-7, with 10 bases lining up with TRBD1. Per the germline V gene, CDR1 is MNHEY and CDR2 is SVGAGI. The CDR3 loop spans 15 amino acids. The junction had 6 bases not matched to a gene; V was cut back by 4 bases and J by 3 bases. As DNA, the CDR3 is TGTGCCAGCAGTTCCTCCGGGACAGGGGTCTACGAGCAGTACTTC. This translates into CASSSSGTGVYEQYF.

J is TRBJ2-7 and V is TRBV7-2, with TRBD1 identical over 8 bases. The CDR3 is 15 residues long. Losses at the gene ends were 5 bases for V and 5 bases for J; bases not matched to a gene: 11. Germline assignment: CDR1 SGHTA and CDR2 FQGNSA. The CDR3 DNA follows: TGTGCCAGCAGCCTGATGGGCAGGGGGCGGGACGAGCAGTACTTC. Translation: CASSLMGRGRDEQYF. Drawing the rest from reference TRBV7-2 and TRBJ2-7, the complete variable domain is GAGVSQSPSNKVTEKGKDVELRCDPISGHTALYWYRQSLGQGLEFLIYFQGNSAPDKSGLPSDRFSAERTGGSVSTLTIQRTQQEDSAVYLCASSLMGRGRDEQYFGPGTRLTVT.

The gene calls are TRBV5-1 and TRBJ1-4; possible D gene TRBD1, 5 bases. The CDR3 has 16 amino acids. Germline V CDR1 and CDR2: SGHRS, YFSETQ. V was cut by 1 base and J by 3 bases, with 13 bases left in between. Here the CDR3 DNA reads TGCGCCAGCAGCTTGATTCCCAGGGATGCTAATGAAAAACTGTTTTTT. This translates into CASSLIPRDANEKLFF.

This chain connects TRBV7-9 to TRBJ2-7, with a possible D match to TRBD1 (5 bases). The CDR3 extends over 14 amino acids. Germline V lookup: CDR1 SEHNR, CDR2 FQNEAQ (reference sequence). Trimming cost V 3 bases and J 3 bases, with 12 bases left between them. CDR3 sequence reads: CASSFGAPNYEQYF. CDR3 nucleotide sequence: TGTGCCAGCAGCTTTGGGGCCCCCAACTACGAGCAGTACTTC. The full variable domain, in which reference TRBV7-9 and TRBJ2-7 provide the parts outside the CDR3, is DTGVSQNPRHKITKRGQNVTFRCDPISEHNRLYWYRQTLGQGPEFLTYFQNEAQLEKSRLLSDRFSAERPKGSFSTLEIQRTEQGDSAMYLCASSFGAPNYEQYFGPGTRLTVT.

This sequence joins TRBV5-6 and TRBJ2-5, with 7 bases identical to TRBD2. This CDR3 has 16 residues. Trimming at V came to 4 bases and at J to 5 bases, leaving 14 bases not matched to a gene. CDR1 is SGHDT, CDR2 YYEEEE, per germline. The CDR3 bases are TGTGCCAGCAGCCCCACCCCGGGAGGATTCGAGGAGACCCAGTACTTC. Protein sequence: CASSPTPGGFEETQYF.

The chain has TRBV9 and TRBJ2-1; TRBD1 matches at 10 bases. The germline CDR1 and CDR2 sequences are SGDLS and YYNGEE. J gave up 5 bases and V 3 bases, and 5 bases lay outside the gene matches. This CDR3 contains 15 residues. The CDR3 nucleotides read TGTGCCAGCAGCGCCCAGACAGGGGGCAACAATGAGCAGTTCTTC. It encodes CASSAQTGGNNEQFF.

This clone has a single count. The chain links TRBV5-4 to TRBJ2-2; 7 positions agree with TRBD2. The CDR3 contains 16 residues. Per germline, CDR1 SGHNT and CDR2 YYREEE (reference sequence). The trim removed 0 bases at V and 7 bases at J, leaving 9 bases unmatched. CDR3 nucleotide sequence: TGTGCCAGCAGCTTGGCTCTAGCGGAAGCGTTCGGGGAGCTGTTTTTT. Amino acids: CASSLALAEAFGELFF.

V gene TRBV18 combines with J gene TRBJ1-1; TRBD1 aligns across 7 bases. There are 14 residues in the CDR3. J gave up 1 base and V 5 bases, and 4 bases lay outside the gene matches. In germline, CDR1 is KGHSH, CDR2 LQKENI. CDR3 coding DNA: TGTGCCAGCTCAGCTGACAGGGAGAACACTGAAGCTTTCTTT. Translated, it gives CASSADRENTEAFF.

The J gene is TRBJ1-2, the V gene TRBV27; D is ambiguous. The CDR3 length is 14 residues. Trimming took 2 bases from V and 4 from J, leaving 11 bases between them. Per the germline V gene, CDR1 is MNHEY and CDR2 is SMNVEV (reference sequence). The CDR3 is CASSLTGVGYGYTF. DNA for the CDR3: TGTGCCAGCAGTTTAACCGGGGTTGGCTATGGCTACACCTTC.

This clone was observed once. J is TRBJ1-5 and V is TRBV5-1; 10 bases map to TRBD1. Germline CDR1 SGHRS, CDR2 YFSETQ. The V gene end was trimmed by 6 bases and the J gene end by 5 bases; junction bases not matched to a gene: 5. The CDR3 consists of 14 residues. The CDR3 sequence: CASTGTGADQPQHF. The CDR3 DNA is TGCGCCAGCACCGGGACAGGGGCCGATCAGCCCCAGCATTTT.

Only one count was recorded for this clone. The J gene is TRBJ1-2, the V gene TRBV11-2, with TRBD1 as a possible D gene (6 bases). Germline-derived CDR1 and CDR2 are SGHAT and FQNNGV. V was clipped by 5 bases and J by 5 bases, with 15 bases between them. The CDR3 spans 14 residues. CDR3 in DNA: TGTGCCAGCAGCCGGGGGGCGCCCCCTTATGGCTACACCTTC. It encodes CASSRGAPPYGYTF.

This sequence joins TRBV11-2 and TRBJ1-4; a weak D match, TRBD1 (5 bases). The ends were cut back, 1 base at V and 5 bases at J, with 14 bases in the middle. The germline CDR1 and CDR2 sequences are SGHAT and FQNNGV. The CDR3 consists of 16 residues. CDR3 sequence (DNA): TGTGCCAGCAGCTTAGGTTCCGGGACTCTGAATGAAAAACTGTTTTTT. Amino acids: CASSLGSGTLNEKLFF.

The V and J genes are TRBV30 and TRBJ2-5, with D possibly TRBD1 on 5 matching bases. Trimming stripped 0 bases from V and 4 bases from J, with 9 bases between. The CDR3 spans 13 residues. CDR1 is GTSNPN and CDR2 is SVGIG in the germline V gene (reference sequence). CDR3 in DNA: TGTGCCTGGAGTGTACGTGGGGCAGAGACCCAGTACTTC. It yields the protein CAWSVRGAETQYF.

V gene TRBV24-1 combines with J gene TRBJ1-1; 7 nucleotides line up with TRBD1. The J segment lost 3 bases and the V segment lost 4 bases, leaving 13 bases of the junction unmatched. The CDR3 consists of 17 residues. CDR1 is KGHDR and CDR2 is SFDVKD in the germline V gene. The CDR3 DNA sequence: TGTGCCACCAGTGACAACAGGGGACCCTTTGAGGACACTGAAGCTTTCTTT. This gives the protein CATSDNRGPFEDTEAFF.

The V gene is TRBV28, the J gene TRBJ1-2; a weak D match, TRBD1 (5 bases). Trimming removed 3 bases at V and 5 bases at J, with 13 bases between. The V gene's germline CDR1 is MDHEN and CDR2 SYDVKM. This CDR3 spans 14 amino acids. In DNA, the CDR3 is TGTGCCAGCAGTTTCCCGGGGGGGAATTATGGCTACACCTTC. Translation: CASSFPGGNYGYTF.

The CDR3 loop is CASSLATGGGNQPQHF. The CDR3 bases are TGTGCCAGCAGCTTAGCGACGGGAGGCGGCAATCAGCCCCAGCATTTT. This chain uses TRBV7-6 with TRBJ1-5, with no clear D. V shed 0 bases and J shed 2 bases, with 11 bases lying between them. CDR1 and CDR2 (germline): SGHVS, FNYEAQ. The CDR3 totals 16 residues. Full variable domain (remainder filled in from reference TRBV7-6 and TRBJ1-5): GAGVSQSPRYKVTKRGQDVALRCDPISGHVSLYWYRQALGQGPEFLTYFNYEAQQDKSGLPNDRFSAERPEGSISTLTIQRTEQRDSAMYRCASSLATGGGNQPQHFGDGTRLSIL.